Listed below are T cell receptor beta chains from one sample, sequenced in a study of T cell repertoires in cytomegalovirus infection. MiXCR, run by TCRdb on the reads, gives a single entry per CDR3 protein. Among fewer than 300,000 distinct CDR3 sequences listed, 20% to 30% were seen once. Sequencing used PBMCs. These receptors were collected from a human donor in good health (CMV status not recorded). Some clones in this sample may be carry-over from other donors' samples. The conserved cysteine and the conserved F or W are not part of the CDR3 here.

j_call | v_call | cdr3_aa
TRBJ1-1 | TRBV7-2 | ASSMVGGGTEAF
TRBJ2-7 | TRBV20-1 | SARGDGYSYEQY
TRBJ2-1 | TRBV11-2 | ASSLGLNNEQF
TRBJ2-7 | TRBV28 | ASSLERPYEQY
TRBJ1-6 | TRBV7-8 | ASSFRDTDNSPLH
TRBJ2-3 | TRBV29-1 | SVDPLSTDTQY
TRBJ2-5 | TRBV6-1 | ASSAQRQETQY
TRBJ2-7 | TRBV19 | ASSTTGVGSEQY
TRBJ2-1 | TRBV28 | ARSRAGADNEQF
TRBJ1-5 | TRBV28 | ASTPVGGQEYQNQPQH
TRBJ2-1 | TRBV20-1 | SAWETSGRGNEQF
TRBJ2-1 | TRBV7-6 | ASSFFLAGGNEQF
TRBJ2-1 | TRBV28 | ASSPNRSPYNEQF
TRBJ1-6 | TRBV18 | ASSQGGQDSPLH
TRBJ2-7 | TRBV29-1 | SVELADSSYEQY
TRBJ2-7 | TRBV24-1 | ATSEDRGSEQY
TRBJ1-1 | TRBV28 | ATTGAMNTEAF
TRBJ2-1 | TRBV6-1 | ASSESSGGFQEQF